This TCR beta chain was documented in a study of OX40 agonist ivuxolimab in advanced cancers. On the study more broadly: The diagnoses of dose-escalation patients were hepatocellular carcinoma, melanoma, renal cell or head and neck cancer. A mean age of roughly 62 years, range about 20 to 79, was recorded, and approximately 85% were male.

Overall study results and limits: The average count of expanded clones was higher among CD8+ T cells than among CD4+.

Data came from immunoSEQ multiplex PCR; TCRdb stores just in-frame clones and leaves some out. In the table there are 63,000 or so clones, 84% of which are singletons. This clone was counted once. What it binds is unknown. The TCR originated in an adult with an advanced solid tumor such as melanoma, head and neck, liver or kidney cancer. This specimen was CD4+ or CD8+ T cells sorted from blood, taken in a trial of the OX40 agonist ivuxolimab.

CDR3 DNA: TGTGCCAGCAGTTTAGGACAGGGGCTGGCCTGGCTCCACTTT. Its protein product is CASSLGQGLAWLHF. The chain links TRBV28 to TRBJ1-6, with 9 bases identical to TRBD1. There are 14 residues in the CDR3. V dropped 2 bases and J dropped 16; count of bases not matched to a gene: 9. Germline CDR1 and CDR2: MDHEN and SYDVKM.